This T cell receptor (beta chain) was observed in a study of early T cells in non-severe SARS-CoV-2 infection. In the library, individual cDNA molecules carried attached unique molecular identifiers. MiXCR, run by TCRdb on the 5' RACE reads, gives a single entry per CDR3 protein. Of some 89,000 distinct CDR3 sequences listed, around 10% are singletons. Trimming removed 8 bases from V and 4 bases from J; junction bases left unmatched: 7. CDR3 length: 13 residues. Germline V gives CDR1 LGHNA, CDR2 YNFKEQ. The table lists this clonotype with a few counts. The clonotype comes from an adult who was a healthcare worker with PCR-confirmed SARS-CoV-2 infection or an uninfected control (not recorded which). The chain links TRBV4-2 to TRBJ1-2; 7 bases map to TRBD1. The starting material was whole blood, obtained at baseline. The CDR3 reads CASLGWDSYGYTF. CDR3 DNA: TGTGCCAGCCTAGGTTGGGACAGCTATGGCTACACCTTC.